This section outlines one TCR beta chain sequence together with its context. This sample is part of a study of CD8 T cells in Susac syndrome. Reverse transcription used roughly 0.45 to 1 ug RNA and random hexamers. By means of immunoSEQ multiplex PCR, TCR beta CDR3 spanning 54 Vbeta and 13 Jbeta underwent amplification. TCRdb processed the immunoSEQ multiplex PCR reads anew with MiXCR; each CDR3 protein has one entry. Counted here are around 270,000 distinct CDR3 sequences, 85% occurring once; the ten biggest clones make up 0.2% to 0.25%. V gave up 6 bases and J gave up 8 bases, with 19 bases separating them. Germline V gives CDR1 MDHEN, CDR2 SYDVKM. This CDR3 comprises 14 residues.

The genes are TRBV28 and TRBJ1-1, with D possibly TRBD1 on 5 matching bases. The receptor's source is a human donor with multiple sclerosis. Sequenced input: CD8+ T cells from PBMCs. This CDR3 reads CASSGGAGFREAFF. The CDR3 DNA sequence: TGTGCCAGCAGCGGCGGGGCAGGGTTTAGAGAAGCTTTCTTT.